The 10 T cell receptor beta chains reported below all come from one sample, sequenced in a study of a mutant IDH1 vaccine in newly diagnosed glioma. Described time point: week 11, during vaccination. A single vaccine dose contained 300 ug of mutant IDH1 20-mer peptide, and topical imiquimod was used with it. Their antigen targets remain unknown. Clones were sequenced by immunoSEQ multiplex PCR, and TCRdb holds only the in-frame ones, with some missing. The table has some 52,000 clones, around nine tenths seen once. This sample comprised PBMCs, obtained from a glioma patient whose treatment included an IDH1 peptide vaccine. Receptors were obtained from a middle-aged man with glioma.

This clone appeared once. The V call is TRBV18, the J call TRBJ1-3; D is unresolved. Germline assignment: CDR1 KGHSH and CDR2 LQKENI. V lost 0 bases and J lost 0, with 12 bases in between. The CDR3 runs 17 residues. The chain's CDR3 is CASSPPNQAFSGNTIYF. As DNA, the CDR3 is TGTGCCAGCTCACCACCGAATCAGGCTTTCTCTGGAAACACCATATATTTT. The entire variable domain, with the rest obtained from reference TRBV18 and TRBJ1-3, is as follows: NAGVMQNPRHLVRRRGQEARLRCSPMKGHSHVYWYRQLPEEGLKFMVYLQKENIIDESGMPKERFSAEFPKEGPSILRIQQVVRGDSAAYFCASSPPNQAFSGNTIYFGEGSWLTVV.

The chain combines TRBV11-3 with TRBJ2-7, with D tentatively TRBD2 (5 bases). CDR3 length: 14 amino acids. V gave up 1 base and J gave up 3 bases, with 10 bases separating them. Germline V gene sequence: CDR1 SGHNT, CDR2 YENEEA. The CDR3 nucleotides are TGTGCCAGCAGCTTAGCGGGATCGGACTACGAGCAGTACTTC. It encodes CASSLAGSDYEQYF. Variable domain in full (rest from reference TRBV11-3 and TRBJ2-7): EAGVVQSPRYKIIEKKQPVAFWCNPISGHNTLYWYLQNLGQGPELLIRYENEEAVDDSQLPKDRFSAERLKGVDSTLKIQPAELGDSAVYLCASSLAGSDYEQYFGPGTRLTVT.

The chain employs TRBV6-5 and TRBJ1-3; D call uncertain. This CDR3 has 14 amino acids. V shed 2 bases and J shed 4 bases, with 9 bases lying between them. Germline-derived CDR1 and CDR2 are MNHEY and SVGAGI. CDR3 coding DNA: TGTGCCAGCAGTTACGAGCGAGGAGGAAACACCATATATTTT. It yields the protein CASSYERGGNTIYF.

The chain recombines TRBV27 with TRBJ2-7; D gene uncertain. V lost 6 bases and J 3 bases, leaving 12 bases between the germline ends. This CDR3 is built from 13 residues. Germline values: CDR1 MNHEY, CDR2 SMNVEV (reference sequence). This chain's CDR3 is CASSQGKDYEQYF. Written as DNA, the CDR3 is TGTGCCAGCAGCCAAGGAAAGGACTACGAGCAGTACTTC.

This clone occurred once. The genes are TRBV19 and TRBJ2-1; no reliable D call. Germline loops: CDR1 LNHDA, CDR2 SQIVND (reference sequence). This CDR3 region has 15 residues. V shed 1 base and J shed 0 bases, with 7 bases lying between them. In nucleotides, the CDR3 is TGTGCCAGTAGTATAGTCCGCGACTCCTACAATGAGCAGTTCTTC. Translated: CASSIVRDSYNEQFF.

The chain couples TRBV10-2 to TRBJ1-2, with D perhaps TRBD1 (5 bases). Trimming shortened V by 3 bases and J by 2 bases, and 16 bases separated the two germline ends. Per germline, CDR1 WSHSY and CDR2 SAAADI. The CDR3 sequence is 16 residues long. The CDR3 sequence: CASSDDPAWGNYGYTF. As DNA, the CDR3 is TGCGCCAGCAGTGACGACCCCGCCTGGGGCAACTATGGCTACACCTTC.

V gene TRBV10-3 combines with J gene TRBJ2-7; perhaps TRBD1 as D (6 bases). This CDR3 has 16 residues. Looked up from germline, CDR1 is ENHRY and CDR2 is SYGVKD. V lost 5 bases and J 3 bases, leaving 20 bases between the germline ends. CDR3 nucleotides: TGTGCCATCAGTCCCCAGACAGGTCCGCGTAACTACGAGCAGTACTTC. It codes for CAISPQTGPRNYEQYF.

The genes are TRBV6-5 and TRBJ2-7, with unresolved D. In germline, CDR1 is MNHEY, CDR2 SVGAGI. The CDR3 extends over 13 amino acids. V dropped 6 bases and J dropped 5 bases, with 14 bases sitting between them. CDR3 DNA sequence: TGTGCCAGCAGGGGTCCCTCTACTAACGAGCAGTACTTC. The encoded protein is CASRGPSTNEQYF.

The table lists this clone with a count of one. The gene calls are TRBV5-6 and TRBJ2-5, with TRBD2 as a possible D gene (5 bases). Trimming removed 2 bases from V and 5 bases from J, with 13 bases in between. This CDR3 contains 14 residues. The germline V gene has CDR1 SGHDT and CDR2 YYEEEE. CDR3 bases: TGTGCCAGCAGCTTAGCGGACCCTAGGGAGACCCAGTACTTC. It encodes CASSLADPRETQYF.

The chain combines TRBV19 with TRBJ1-5; TRBD1 matches 7 bases. CDR1 is LNHDA and CDR2 is SQIVND in the germline V gene (reference sequence). Trimming removed 6 bases from V and 3 bases from J; junction bases left unmatched: 17. CDR3 length equals 18 residues. DNA for the CDR3: TGTGCCAGTAGCGACACAGGGACAGCCAACCCTTACAATCAGCCCCAGCATTTT. This sequence encodes CASSDTGTANPYNQPQHF.